The sequence of this T cell receptor (beta chain) was determined in a study of graft-versus-host responses after intestinal transplantation. Study details: All recipients were given anti-thymocyte globulin induction, and tacrolimus and steroids were then administered for around three years.

Whole-study findings and limits: The marrow of recipients harbored GvH clones, and ileum or blood showed some of them first.

A note on this clone: The antigen remains unidentified.

Measured with immunoSEQ multiplex PCR; TCRdb has only the in-frame clones, and not every one. The sample records 80,000 to 85,000 clones, 91% being singletons. This sequence originates from a human donor who received an intestinal transplant. This material consisted of unstimulated CD4+ T cells sorted from spleen or lymph node cells, taken before intestinal transplant.

CDR3 coding DNA: TGTGCCACCAGCAGAGGGGCCGGGACAGGGGGCACTAGTCTTCTCTACGAGCAGTACTTC. It codes for CATSRGAGTGGTSLLYEQYF. The gene calls are TRBV15 and TRBJ2-7, with 12 bases that match TRBD1. Germline CDR1 reads LNHNV; CDR2 reads YYDKDF (reference sequence). Germline trimming cut 1 base from V and 3 bases from J; bases unmatched to any gene: 16. The CDR3 has 20 amino acids.